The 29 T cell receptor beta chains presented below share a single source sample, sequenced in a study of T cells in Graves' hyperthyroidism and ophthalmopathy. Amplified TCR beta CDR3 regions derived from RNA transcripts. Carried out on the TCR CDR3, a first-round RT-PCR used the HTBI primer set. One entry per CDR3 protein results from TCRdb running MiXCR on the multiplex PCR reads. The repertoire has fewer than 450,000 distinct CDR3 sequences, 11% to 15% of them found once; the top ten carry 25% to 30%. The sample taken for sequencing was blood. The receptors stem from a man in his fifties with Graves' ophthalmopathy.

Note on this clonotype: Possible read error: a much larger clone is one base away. The CDR3 sequence is CSVYFIGRRETQYF. In nucleotides, the CDR3 is TGCAGCGTTTATTTCATCGGGAGGCGGGAGACCCAGTACTTC. This rearrangement joins TRBV29-1 to TRBJ2-5, with 7 bases identical to TRBD2. Germline CDR1 and CDR2: SQVTM and ANQGSEA. V gave up 5 bases and J gave up 5 bases; unmatched junction bases: 11. The CDR3 has 14 residues. Combining the CDR3 with reference TRBV29-1 and TRBJ2-5 gives the whole variable domain SAVISQKPSRDICQRGTSLTIQCQVDSQVTMMFWYRQQPGQSLTLIATANQGSEATYESGFVIDKFPISRPNLTFSTLTVSNMSPEDSSIYLCSVYFIGRRETQYFGPGTRLLVL.

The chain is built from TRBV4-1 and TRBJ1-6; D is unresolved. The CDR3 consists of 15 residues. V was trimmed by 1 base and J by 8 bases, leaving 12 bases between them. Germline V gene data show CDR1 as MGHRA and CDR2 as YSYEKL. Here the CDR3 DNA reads TGCGCCAGCAGCCAAGGTCAGATGGCTTATTCACCCCTCCACTTT. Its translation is CASSQGQMAYSPLHF.

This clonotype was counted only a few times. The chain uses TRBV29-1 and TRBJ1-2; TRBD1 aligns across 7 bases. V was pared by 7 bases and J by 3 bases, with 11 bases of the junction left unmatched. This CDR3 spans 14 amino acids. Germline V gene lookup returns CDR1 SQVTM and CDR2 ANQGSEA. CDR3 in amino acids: CSARAGGRDYGYTF. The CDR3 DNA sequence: TGCAGCGCCCGGGCAGGGGGTAGGGACTATGGCTACACCTTC.

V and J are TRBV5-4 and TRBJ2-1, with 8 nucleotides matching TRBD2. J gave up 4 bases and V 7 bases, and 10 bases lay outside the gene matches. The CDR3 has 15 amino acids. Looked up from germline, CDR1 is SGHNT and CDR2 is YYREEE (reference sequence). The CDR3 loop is CASGPSSGWYNEQFF. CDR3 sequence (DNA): TGTGCCAGCGGACCCTCTAGCGGGTGGTACAATGAGCAGTTCTTC.

The CDR3 region is CASSLGGRPYGYTF. The CDR3 bases are TGTGCCAGCAGCTTGGGTGGCAGGCCCTATGGCTACACCTTC. The chain links TRBV5-6 to TRBJ1-2; no clear D gene. Trimming cost V 0 bases and J 4 bases, with 10 bases left between them. The CDR3 extends over 14 amino acids. Germline V gives CDR1 SGHDT, CDR2 YYEEEE.

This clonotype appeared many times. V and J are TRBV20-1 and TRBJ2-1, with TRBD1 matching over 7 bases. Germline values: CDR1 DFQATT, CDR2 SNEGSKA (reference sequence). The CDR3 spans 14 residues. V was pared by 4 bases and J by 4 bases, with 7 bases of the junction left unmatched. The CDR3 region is CSATTGTEYNEQFF. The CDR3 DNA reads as TGCAGTGCTACGACCGGGACAGAATACAATGAGCAGTTCTTC.

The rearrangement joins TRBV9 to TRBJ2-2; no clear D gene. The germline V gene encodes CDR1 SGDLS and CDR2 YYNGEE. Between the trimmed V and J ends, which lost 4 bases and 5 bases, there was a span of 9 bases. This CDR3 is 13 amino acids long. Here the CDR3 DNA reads TGTGCCAGCAGCATGCAGTTTACCGGGGAGCTGTTTTTT. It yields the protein CASSMQFTGELFF.

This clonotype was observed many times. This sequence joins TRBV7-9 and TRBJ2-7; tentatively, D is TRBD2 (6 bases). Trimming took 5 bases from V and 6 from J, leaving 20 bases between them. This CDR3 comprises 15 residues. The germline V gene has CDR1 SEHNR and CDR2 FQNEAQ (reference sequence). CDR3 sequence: CASSQGLTPHSEQYF. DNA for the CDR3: TGTGCCAGCAGCCAAGGACTAACTCCCCATAGCGAGCAGTACTTC. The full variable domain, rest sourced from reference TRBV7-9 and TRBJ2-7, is DTGVSQNPRHKITKRGQNVTFRCDPISEHNRLYWYRQTLGQGPEFLTYFQNEAQLEKSRLLSDRFSAERPKGSFSTLEIQRTEQGDSAMYLCASSQGLTPHSEQYFGPGTRLTVT.

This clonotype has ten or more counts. The CDR3 loop reads CASSGLASNEQFF. CDR3 coding DNA: TGTGCCAGCAGTGGTCTAGCCTCAAATGAGCAGTTCTTC. The chain combines TRBV12-3 or TRBV12-4 with TRBJ2-1; possibly TRBD2 for D (5 bases). The CDR3 totals 13 residues. The V gene lost 5 bases and the J gene lost 7 bases, with 12 bases spanning the gap.

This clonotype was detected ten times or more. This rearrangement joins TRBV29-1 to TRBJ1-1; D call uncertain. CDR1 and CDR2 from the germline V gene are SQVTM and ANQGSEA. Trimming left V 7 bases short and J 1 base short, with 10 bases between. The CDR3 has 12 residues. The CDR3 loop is CSGGSGNTEAFF. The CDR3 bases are TGCAGCGGTGGGTCAGGGAACACTGAAGCTTTCTTT.

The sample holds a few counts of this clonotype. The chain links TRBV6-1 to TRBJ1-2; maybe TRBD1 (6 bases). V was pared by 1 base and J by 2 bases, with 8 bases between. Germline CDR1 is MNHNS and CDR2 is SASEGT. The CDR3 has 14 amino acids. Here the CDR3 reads CASSEVGGNYGYTF. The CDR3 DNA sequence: TGTGCCAGCAGTGAAGTGGGGGGCAACTATGGCTACACCTTC.

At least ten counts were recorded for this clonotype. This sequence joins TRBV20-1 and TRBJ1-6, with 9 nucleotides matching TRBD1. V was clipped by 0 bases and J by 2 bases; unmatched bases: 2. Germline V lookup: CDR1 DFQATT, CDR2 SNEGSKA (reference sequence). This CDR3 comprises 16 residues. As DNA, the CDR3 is TGCAGTGCTAGAGAGGACAGGGGCGCCTATAATTCACCCCTCCACTTT. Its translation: CSAREDRGAYNSPLHF.

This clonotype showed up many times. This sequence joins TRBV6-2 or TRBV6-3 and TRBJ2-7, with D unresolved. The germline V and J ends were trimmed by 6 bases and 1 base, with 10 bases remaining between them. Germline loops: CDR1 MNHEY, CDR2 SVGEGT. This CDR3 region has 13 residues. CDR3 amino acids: CASRLLGSYEQYF. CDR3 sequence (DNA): TGTGCCAGCAGACTGTTGGGTTCCTACGAGCAGTACTTC.

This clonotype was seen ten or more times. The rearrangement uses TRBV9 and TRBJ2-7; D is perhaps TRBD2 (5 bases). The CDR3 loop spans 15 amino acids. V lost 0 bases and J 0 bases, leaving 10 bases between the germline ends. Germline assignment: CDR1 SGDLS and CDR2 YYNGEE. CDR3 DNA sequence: TGTGCCAGCAGCGTAGAAGCGGCAAGCTCCTACGAGCAGTACTTC. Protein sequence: CASSVEAASSYEQYF.

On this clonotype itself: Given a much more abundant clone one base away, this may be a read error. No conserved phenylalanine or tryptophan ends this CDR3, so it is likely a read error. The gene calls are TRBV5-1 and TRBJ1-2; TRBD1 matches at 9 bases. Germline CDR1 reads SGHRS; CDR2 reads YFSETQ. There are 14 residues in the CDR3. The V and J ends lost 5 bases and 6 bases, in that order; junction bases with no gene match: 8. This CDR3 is CASRLGTGTNGYTL. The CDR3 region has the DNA TGCGCCAGCAGACTTGGGACAGGGACAAATGGCTACACCCTC.

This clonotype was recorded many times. CDR3 amino acids: CASSQTSERETQYF. The CDR3 DNA follows: TGTGCCAGCAGCCAGACTAGCGAACGAGAGACCCAGTACTTC. The J gene is TRBJ2-5, the V gene TRBV3-1; 8 nucleotides line up with TRBD2. J gave up 4 bases and V 3 bases, and 4 bases lay outside the gene matches. The CDR3 consists of 14 residues. Germline loops: CDR1 LGHDT, CDR2 YNNKEL (reference sequence).

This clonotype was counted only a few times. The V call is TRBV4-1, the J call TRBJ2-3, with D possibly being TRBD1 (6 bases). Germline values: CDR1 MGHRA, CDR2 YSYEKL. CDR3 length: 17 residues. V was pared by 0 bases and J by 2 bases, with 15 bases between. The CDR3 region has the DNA TGCGCCAGCAGCCAAGATCTGGTAGGACAGTTCACAGATACGCAGTATTTT. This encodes CASSQDLVGQFTDTQYF.

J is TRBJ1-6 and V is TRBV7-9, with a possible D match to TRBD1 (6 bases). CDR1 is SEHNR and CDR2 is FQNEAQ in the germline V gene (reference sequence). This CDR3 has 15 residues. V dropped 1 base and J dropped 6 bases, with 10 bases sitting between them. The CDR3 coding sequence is TGTGCCAGCAGCTTAGGTCAGGGGACTAATTCACCCCTCCACTTT. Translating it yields CASSLGQGTNSPLHF. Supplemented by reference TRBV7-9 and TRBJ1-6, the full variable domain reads DTGVSQNPRHKITKRGQNVTFRCDPISEHNRLYWYRQTLGQGPEFLTYFQNEAQLEKSRLLSDRFSAERPKGSFSTLEIQRTEQGDSAMYLCASSLGQGTNSPLHFGNGTRLTVT.

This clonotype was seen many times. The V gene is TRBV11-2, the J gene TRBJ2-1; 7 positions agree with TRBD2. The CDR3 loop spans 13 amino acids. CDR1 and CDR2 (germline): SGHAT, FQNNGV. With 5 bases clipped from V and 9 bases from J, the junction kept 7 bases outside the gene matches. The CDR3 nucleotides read TGTGCCAGCAGCCGGGGGGTGACGGCTGAGCAGTTCTTC. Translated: CASSRGVTAEQFF.

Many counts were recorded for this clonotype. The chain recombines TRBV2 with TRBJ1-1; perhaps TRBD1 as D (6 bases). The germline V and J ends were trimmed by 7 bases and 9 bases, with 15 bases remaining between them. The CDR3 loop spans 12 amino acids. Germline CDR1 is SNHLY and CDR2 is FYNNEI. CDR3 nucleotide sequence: TGTGCCAGCACCAAAGGGGACATACAAGCTTTCTTT. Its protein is CASTKGDIQAFF.

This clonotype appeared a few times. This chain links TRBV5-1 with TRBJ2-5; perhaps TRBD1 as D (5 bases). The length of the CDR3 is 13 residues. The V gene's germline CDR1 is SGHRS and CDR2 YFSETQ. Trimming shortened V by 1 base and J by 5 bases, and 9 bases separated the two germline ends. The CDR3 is CASSLPGHETQYF. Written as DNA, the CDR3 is TGCGCCAGCAGCTTGCCAGGACACGAGACCCAGTACTTC.

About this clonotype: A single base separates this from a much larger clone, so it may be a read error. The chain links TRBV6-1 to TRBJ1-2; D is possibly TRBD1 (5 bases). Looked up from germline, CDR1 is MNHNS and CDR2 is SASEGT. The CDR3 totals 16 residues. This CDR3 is CTSSEYSGREFYGYTF. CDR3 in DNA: TGTACCAGCAGTGAATACTCGGGGCGCGAATTCTATGGCTACACCTTC.

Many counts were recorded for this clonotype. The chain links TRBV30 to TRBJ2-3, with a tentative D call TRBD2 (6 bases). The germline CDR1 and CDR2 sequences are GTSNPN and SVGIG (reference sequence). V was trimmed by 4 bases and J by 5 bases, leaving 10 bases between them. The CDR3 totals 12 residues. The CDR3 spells CAWNLAVDTQYF. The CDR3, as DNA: TGTGCCTGGAATTTAGCGGTAGATACGCAGTATTTT.

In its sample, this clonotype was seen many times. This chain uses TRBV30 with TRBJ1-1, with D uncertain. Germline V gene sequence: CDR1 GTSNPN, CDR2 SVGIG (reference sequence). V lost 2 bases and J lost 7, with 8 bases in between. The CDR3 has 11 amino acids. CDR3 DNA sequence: TGTGCCTGGAGTTTAGCGTTTGAAGCTTTCTTT. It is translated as CAWSLAFEAFF.

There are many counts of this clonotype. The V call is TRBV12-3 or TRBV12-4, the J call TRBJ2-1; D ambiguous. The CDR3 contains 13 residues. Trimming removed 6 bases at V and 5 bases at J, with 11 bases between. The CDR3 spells CASSTDRDNEQFF. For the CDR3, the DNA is TGTGCCAGCAGCACGGACCGAGACAATGAGCAGTTCTTC.

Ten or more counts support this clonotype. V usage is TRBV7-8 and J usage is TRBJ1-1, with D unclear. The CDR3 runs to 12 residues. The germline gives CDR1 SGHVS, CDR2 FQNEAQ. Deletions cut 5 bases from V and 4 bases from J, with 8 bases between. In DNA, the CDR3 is TGTGCCAGCAGCAAGGTGGCCACTGAAGCTTTCTTT. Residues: CASSKVATEAFF. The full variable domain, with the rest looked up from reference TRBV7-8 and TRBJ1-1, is GAGVSQSPRYKVAKRGQDVALRCDPISGHVSLFWYQQALGQGPEFLTYFQNEAQLDKSGLPSDRFFAERPEGSVSTLKIQRTQQEDSAVYLCASSKVATEAFFGQGTRLTVV.

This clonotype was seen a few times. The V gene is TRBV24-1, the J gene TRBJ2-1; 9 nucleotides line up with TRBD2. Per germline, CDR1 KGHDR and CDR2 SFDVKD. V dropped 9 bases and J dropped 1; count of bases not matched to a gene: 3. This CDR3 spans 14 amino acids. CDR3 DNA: TGTGCCACCCGCGCGGGAGGGTCCTACAATGAGCAGTTCTTC. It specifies CATRAGGSYNEQFF.

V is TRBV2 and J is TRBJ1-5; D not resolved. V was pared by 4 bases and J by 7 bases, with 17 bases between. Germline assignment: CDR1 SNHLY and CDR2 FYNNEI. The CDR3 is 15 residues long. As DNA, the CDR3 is TGTGCCAGCAGTGGGGAGCCTAACGTCGGACAGCCCCAGCATTTT. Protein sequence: CASSGEPNVGQPQHF.

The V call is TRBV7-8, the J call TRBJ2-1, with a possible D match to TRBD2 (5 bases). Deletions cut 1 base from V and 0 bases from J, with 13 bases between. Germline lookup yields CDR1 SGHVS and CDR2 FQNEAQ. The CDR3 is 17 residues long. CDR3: CASSLEVAQSSYNEQFF. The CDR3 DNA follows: TGTGCCAGCAGCTTAGAGGTAGCGCAGAGCTCCTACAATGAGCAGTTCTTC.